This T cell receptor (beta chain) was sequenced in a study of T cell responses to AZD1222 COVID-19 vaccine. General observations from the study: Regions 160-218 and 743-854 held dominance among vaccine-associated CD4 TCRs, which spanned spike. Just a handful of AZD1222 recipients tested seropositive at baseline.

A word on this clone: Its target is unknown.

V gave up 2 bases and J gave up 4 bases, with 18 bases separating them. CDR3 length: 17 residues. The germline CDR1 and CDR2 sequences are SGHRS and YFSETQ. Assay used: immunoSEQ multiplex PCR; TCRdb lists only in-frame clones, some missing. In the table there are 150,000 to 250,000 clones, 90% to 95% of which are singletons. V usage is TRBV5-1 and J usage is TRBJ1-4; D possibly corresponds to TRBD1 (5 bases). The sample consisted of peripheral blood, taken 28 days after the second AZD1222 dose. This TCR was sampled from an adult who received the AZD1222 COVID-19 vaccine. CDR3 amino acids: CASSFSDAGRLNEKLFF. CDR3 DNA: TGCGCCAGCAGCTTTTCGGACGCGGGACGTCTTAATGAAAAACTGTTTTTT.